This T cell receptor (beta chain) is drawn from a study of response to subunit inactivated influenza vaccine. This clonotype was counted ten times or more. Each CDR3 protein is one row after TCRdb ran MiXCR on the RT-PCR reads. Of a few hundred thousand distinct CDR3 sequences listed, 7.2% are singletons. This CDR3 comprises 15 residues. Germline CDR1 DFQATT, CDR2 SNEGSKA (reference sequence). V was clipped by 6 bases and J by 4 bases, with 19 bases between them. The sequence derives from a man aged 45-69 years who received an inactivated influenza vaccine. The sequences come from PBMCs from blood, collected around 2 years after vaccination. V gene TRBV20-1 combines with J gene TRBJ1-5, with a possible D match to TRBD1 (5 bases). The CDR3 loop reads CSASRGSGGNQPQHF. The DNA for the CDR3 is TGCAGTGCGAGCCGGGGCAGCGGGGGAAATCAGCCCCAGCATTTT.